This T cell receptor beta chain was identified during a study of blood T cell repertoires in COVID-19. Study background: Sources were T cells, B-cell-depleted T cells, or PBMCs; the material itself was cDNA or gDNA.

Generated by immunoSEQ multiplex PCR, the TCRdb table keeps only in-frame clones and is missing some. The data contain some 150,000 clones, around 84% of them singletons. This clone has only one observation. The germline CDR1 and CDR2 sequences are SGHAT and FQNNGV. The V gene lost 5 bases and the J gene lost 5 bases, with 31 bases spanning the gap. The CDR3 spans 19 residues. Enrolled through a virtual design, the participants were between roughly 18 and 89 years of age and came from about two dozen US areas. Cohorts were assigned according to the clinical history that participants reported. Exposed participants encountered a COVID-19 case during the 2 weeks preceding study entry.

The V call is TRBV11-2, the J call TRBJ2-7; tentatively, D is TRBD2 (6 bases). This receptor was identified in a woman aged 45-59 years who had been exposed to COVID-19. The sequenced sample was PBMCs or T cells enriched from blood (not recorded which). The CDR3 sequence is CASSPLRSLLAPTSHEQYF. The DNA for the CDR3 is TGTGCCAGCAGCCCGCTGCGCTCCCTACTAGCTCCTACGTCCCACGAGCAGTACTTC.